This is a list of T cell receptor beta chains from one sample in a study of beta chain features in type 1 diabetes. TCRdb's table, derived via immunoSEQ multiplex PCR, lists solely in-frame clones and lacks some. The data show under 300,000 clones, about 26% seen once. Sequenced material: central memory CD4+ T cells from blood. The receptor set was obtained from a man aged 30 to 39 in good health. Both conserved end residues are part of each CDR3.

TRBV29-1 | CSVDVTGNEQYF
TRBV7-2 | CASSSSRDTGELFF
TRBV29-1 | CSVGRSEAFF
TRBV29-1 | CSAYTSVSYNEQFF
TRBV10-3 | CAISDGQGQKQFF
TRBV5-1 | CASSIGTADETQYF
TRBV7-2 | CASSLGLAGGLNEQFF
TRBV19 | CASRRAGSGNQPQHF
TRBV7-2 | CASSLSGGGDEQFF
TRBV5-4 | CASSLGLQPGANVLTF
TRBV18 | CASSPTSGNSNSYNEQFF
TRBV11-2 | CASSLWGHGTGELFF
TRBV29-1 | CSVAGTSGYEQYF
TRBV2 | CASSEGGNEQFF
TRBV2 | CASQTSGSIDTQYF
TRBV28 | CASSSRTGVHTEAFF
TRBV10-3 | CAISGAGGYNNEQFF
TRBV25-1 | CASTRGRAAFF
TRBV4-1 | CASSQEPAGPSTGELFF
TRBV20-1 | CSARRGGEQYF
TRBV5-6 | CASSAGRPETQYF
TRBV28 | CASTPSGTSSYNEQFF
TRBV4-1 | CASSQVGRRRSSYEQYF
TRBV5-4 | CASSQPGQAQQYF
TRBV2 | CASSEASSNYGYTF
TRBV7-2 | CASSPGGTGEETQYF
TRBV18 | CASSPPHGGDTQYF
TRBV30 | CAWSRDSKSYGYTF
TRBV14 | CASSQATRIQYF